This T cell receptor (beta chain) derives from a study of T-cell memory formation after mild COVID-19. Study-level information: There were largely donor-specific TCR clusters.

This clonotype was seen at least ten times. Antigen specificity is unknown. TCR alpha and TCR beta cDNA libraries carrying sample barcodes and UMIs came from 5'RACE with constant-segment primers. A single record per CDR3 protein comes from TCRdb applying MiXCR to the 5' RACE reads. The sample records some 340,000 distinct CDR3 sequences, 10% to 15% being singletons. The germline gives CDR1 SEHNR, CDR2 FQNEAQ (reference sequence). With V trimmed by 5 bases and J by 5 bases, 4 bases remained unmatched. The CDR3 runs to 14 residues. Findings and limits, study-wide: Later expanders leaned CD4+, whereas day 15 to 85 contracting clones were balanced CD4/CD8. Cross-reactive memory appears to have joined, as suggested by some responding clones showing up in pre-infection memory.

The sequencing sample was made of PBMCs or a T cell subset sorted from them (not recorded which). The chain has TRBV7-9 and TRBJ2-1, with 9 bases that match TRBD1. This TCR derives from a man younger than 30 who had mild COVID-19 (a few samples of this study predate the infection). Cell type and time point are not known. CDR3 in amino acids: CASSPRTGDNEQFF. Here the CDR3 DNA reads TGTGCCAGCAGCCCGAGGACAGGGGACAATGAGCAGTTCTTC.